These 30 T cell receptor beta chains originate from one sample sequenced in a study of blood T cell repertoires in COVID-19 (dated by TCRdb to the early 2020s). The library was obtained by the immunoSEQ multiplex PCR assay. TCRdb took this table from immuneACCESS and kept in-frame rearrangements with V and J called. Such tables lack part of the clones; where checked against another copy, unresolved V genes explain under half of the gap, and the rest is unexplained. The sample has roughly 300,000 clones on record, around 84% of them singletons. About 4.1% of the sample rests with the top ten. Source material: PBMCs or T cells enriched from blood (not recorded which). These receptors were collected from a man aged 25-45 years who had recovered from COVID-19.

Written as DNA, the CDR3 is TGTGCCAGCAGCTACAGGGGTAGGACAGAACAAGAGACCCAGTACTTC. Translation gives CASSYRGRTEQETQYF. The chain combines TRBV7-8 with TRBJ2-5, with TRBD1 matching 7 bases. The V gene end was trimmed by 4 bases and the J gene end by 2 bases; junction bases not matched to a gene: 10. CDR1 and CDR2 (germline): SGHVS, FQNEAQ. The CDR3 covers 16 residues.

This chain's CDR3 is CASSSRYTGELFF. The CDR3 DNA reads as TGTGCCAGTAGTAGCAGGTATACCGGGGAGCTGTTTTTT. The chain combines TRBV19 with TRBJ2-2; unclear D gene. Germline lookup yields CDR1 LNHDA and CDR2 SQIVND (reference sequence). CDR3 length: 13 residues. V lost 4 bases and J 5 bases, leaving 8 bases between the germline ends.

The chain has TRBV5-1 and TRBJ1-3; tentatively, D is TRBD1 (5 bases). The CDR3 length is 16 residues. From germline, CDR1 is SGHRS and CDR2 YFSETQ. V lost 0 bases to trimming and J lost 3 bases, with 13 bases between them. For the CDR3, the DNA is TGCGCCAGCAGCTTGGGGACCCGGGACTATGGAAACACCATATATTTT. It codes for CASSLGTRDYGNTIYF.

The rearrangement joins TRBV30 to TRBJ2-3, with TRBD2 identical over 10 bases. The V and J ends lost 4 bases and 2 bases, in that order; junction bases with no gene match: 12. Germline V gene sequence: CDR1 GTSNPN, CDR2 SVGIG (reference sequence). This CDR3 region has 17 residues. CDR3 in amino acids: CAWNGLAGATHTDTQYF. CDR3 sequence (DNA): TGTGCCTGGAATGGGCTAGCGGGGGCCACACACACAGATACGCAGTATTTT.

V is TRBV5-1 and J is TRBJ2-3, with TRBD2 matching 12 bases. V lost 3 bases and J lost 0; bases outside the gene matches: 5. The CDR3 has 17 residues. Germline CDR1 and CDR2: SGHRS and YFSETQ. The CDR3 nucleotides are TGCGCCAGCAGCTCCGGACTAGCGGGGACTAGCACAGATACGCAGTATTTT. This codes for CASSSGLAGTSTDTQYF. The full variable domain, rest sourced from reference TRBV5-1 and TRBJ2-3, is KAGVTQTPRYLIKTRGQQVTLSCSPISGHRSVSWYQQTPGQGLQFLFEYFSETQRNKGNFPGRFSGRQFSNSRSEMNVSTLELGDSALYLCASSSGLAGTSTDTQYFGPGTRLTVL.

The J gene is TRBJ2-7, the V gene TRBV6-5; 11 positions match TRBD1. The junction had 7 bases not matched to a gene; V was cut back by 6 bases and J by 3 bases. This CDR3 has 15 residues. The germline V gene encodes CDR1 MNHEY and CDR2 SVGAGI. The CDR3 here is CASSRAGTGGYEQYF. The CDR3 nucleotides are TGTGCCAGCAGCCGGGCAGGGACAGGGGGCTACGAGCAGTACTTC.

The chain uses TRBV6-1 and TRBJ1-1; TRBD1 is a possible D gene (6 bases). Trimming took off 1 base at V and 11 bases at J, with 20 bases between the two ends. CDR3 size: 15 residues. Germline V gene sequence: CDR1 MNHNS, CDR2 SASEGT. For the CDR3, the DNA is TGTGCCAGCAGTGAAGTGGGACATACCCTGGACCGGGCTTTCTTT. Protein product: CASSEVGHTLDRAFF.

V and J are TRBV5-1 and TRBJ2-2; tentative D call: TRBD2 (5 bases). The CDR3 consists of 16 residues. V lost 4 bases and J 0 bases, leaving 13 bases between the germline ends. Germline CDR1 SGHRS, CDR2 YFSETQ. The DNA of the CDR3 is TGCGCCAGCAGCCAGCGAGCGGACGCGAACACCGGGGAGCTGTTTTTT. This gives the protein CASSQRADANTGELFF.

The V call is TRBV14, the J call TRBJ1-4; tentative D call: TRBD1 (6 bases). The CDR3 contains 14 residues. Trimming pared 3 bases from V and 5 bases from J, leaving 10 bases between. Per the germline V gene, CDR1 is SGHDN and CDR2 is FVKESK. The chain's CDR3 is CASSQGASNEKLFF. The CDR3 DNA sequence: TGTGCCAGCAGCCAGGGGGCGAGCAATGAAAAACTGTTTTTT.

This clone turned up a few times. In the same sample, other DNA sequences code for this CDR3. The chain combines TRBV5-4 with TRBJ2-7; 9 bases map to TRBD1. The CDR3 is 15 residues long. In germline, CDR1 is SGHNT, CDR2 YYREEE (reference sequence). After removal of 4 bases from V and 0 bases from J, the junction contained 5 bases not matched to a gene. CDR3 bases: TGTGCCAGCAGCCTCGGACAGGGGAGCTCCTACGAGCAGTACTTC. The encoded protein is CASSLGQGSSYEQYF.

The chain links TRBV19 to TRBJ2-7; 7 nucleotides align to TRBD1. V lost 6 bases to trimming and J lost 1 base; unmatched junction nucleotides: 6. Germline V gene sequence: CDR1 LNHDA, CDR2 SQIVND (reference sequence). This CDR3 is 14 amino acids long. CDR3 in DNA: TGTGCCAGTAGCAAGCCACAGGGGTCCTACGAGCAGTACTTC. It specifies CASSKPQGSYEQYF.

The rearrangement links TRBV15 to TRBJ2-7, with a weak D call TRBD1 (5 bases). Trimming left V 0 bases short and J 3 bases short, with 12 bases between. The CDR3 consists of 15 residues. Germline V CDR1 and CDR2: LNHNV, YYDKDF (reference sequence). The CDR3 sequence is CATSRDLGARYEQYF. The CDR3, as DNA: TGTGCCACCAGCAGAGATTTAGGGGCTCGCTACGAGCAGTACTTC.

CDR3 region: CASSDLTSAHPEQYF. In DNA form, the CDR3 reads TGTGCCAGCAGCGACCTAACTAGCGCCCATCCCGAGCAGTACTTC. The chain carries TRBV13 and TRBJ2-7, with TRBD2 matching over 7 bases. V lost 5 bases and J lost 6; bases outside the gene matches: 13. This CDR3 spans 15 amino acids. Germline CDR1 PRHDT, CDR2 FYEKMQ (reference sequence).

The J gene is TRBJ2-7, the V gene TRBV6-5; TRBD1 agrees at 10 bases. CDR1 and CDR2 from the germline V gene are MNHEY and SVGAGI. This CDR3 region has 13 residues. V lost 5 bases to trimming and J lost 5 bases; unmatched junction nucleotides: 3. The CDR3 sequence: CASSRQGAHEQYF. As DNA, the CDR3 is TGTGCCAGCAGTAGACAGGGGGCCCACGAGCAGTACTTC.

The CDR3 loop is CASSSDWVAGRKPQYF. Here the CDR3 DNA reads TGTGCCAGCAGCTCAGATTGGGTGGCAGGTCGAAAGCCCCAGTACTTC. The chain links TRBV11-3 to TRBJ2-5; no reliable D call. Per the germline V gene, CDR1 is SGHNT and CDR2 is YENEEA. With 4 bases removed from V and 9 bases from J, the gap between germline ends came to 24 bases. This CDR3 has 16 residues.

The chain links TRBV6-5 to TRBJ1-1; D unclear. Looked up from germline, CDR1 is MNHEY and CDR2 is SVGAGI. CDR3 size: 15 residues. Trimming pared 2 bases from V and 0 bases from J, leaving 10 bases between. The CDR3 loop reads CASSYRGGMNTEAFF. DNA for the CDR3: TGTGCCAGCAGTTACCGGGGTGGTATGAACACTGAAGCTTTCTTT.

The chain employs TRBV10-3 and TRBJ1-6, with D possibly matching TRBD1 (5 bases). CDR1 ENHRY and CDR2 SYGVKD come from the germline V gene. The CDR3 has 15 amino acids. Trimming removed 0 bases from V and 10 bases from J, with 13 bases in between. The CDR3 DNA is TGTGCCATCAGTGAGTCGTTAGGGGTAGGATCACCCCTCCACTTT. It codes for CAISESLGVGSPLHF.

A remark on this clone: The sample holds other DNA sequences that translate to the same CDR3. The V call is TRBV27, the J call TRBJ2-7; 9 bases line up with TRBD1. Germline CDR1 and CDR2: MNHEY and SMNVEV (reference sequence). This CDR3 comprises 14 residues. Trimming took 6 bases from V and 1 from J; bases not matched to a gene: 4. The CDR3 bases are TGTGCCAGCAGCCCGACAGGGGGGTCCTACGAGCAGTACTTC. Its translation is CASSPTGGSYEQYF.

This rearrangement joins TRBV4-1 to TRBJ2-5, with TRBD2 matching 12 bases. The CDR3 totals 16 residues. The junction had 4 bases not matched to a gene; V was cut back by 0 bases and J by 5 bases. Per germline, CDR1 MGHRA and CDR2 YSYEKL. CDR3 sequence (DNA): TGCGCCAGCAGCCAAGATATCACTAGCGGGAGGGAGACCCAGTACTTC. Amino acid sequence: CASSQDITSGRETQYF.

The chain joins TRBV10-3 to TRBJ1-2, with D perhaps matching TRBD1 (5 bases). V shed 0 bases and J shed 1 base, with 6 bases lying between them. This CDR3 region has 14 residues. Germline V gives CDR1 ENHRY, CDR2 SYGVKD. For the CDR3, the DNA is TGTGCCATCAGTGAGTCGGGACTTAACTATGGCTACACCTTC. Translation: CAISESGLNYGYTF.

The chain joins TRBV19 to TRBJ1-5; 7 bases are shared with TRBD1. With V trimmed by 5 bases and J by 4 bases, 5 bases remained unmatched. The germline V gene has CDR1 LNHDA and CDR2 SQIVND (reference sequence). The CDR3 is 14 amino acids. CDR3 nucleotides: TGTGCCAGTAGTTGGGACAGCCGTAATCAGCCCCAGCATTTT. Translation gives CASSWDSRNQPQHF.

The chain carries TRBV27 and TRBJ1-2; weak D call: TRBD1 (5 bases). Trimming took 0 bases from V and 5 from J, leaving 13 bases between them. CDR3 length: 15 amino acids. Germline CDR1 is MNHEY and CDR2 is SMNVEV (reference sequence). CDR3 DNA: TGTGCCAGCAGTTTATCGTTCGGGGGGGAATATGGCTACACCTTC. It encodes CASSLSFGGEYGYTF.

The chain joins TRBV12-3 or TRBV12-4 to TRBJ2-3; D unresolved. This CDR3 comprises 12 residues. With 5 bases removed from V and 5 bases from J, the gap between germline ends came to 8 bases. For the CDR3, the DNA is TGTGCCAGCAGTCCCACCGGAGATACGCAGTATTTT. As protein: CASSPTGDTQYF.

The sample holds a few counts of this clone. The chain carries TRBV5-1 and TRBJ2-7; 12 bases agree with TRBD1. The CDR3 spans 16 residues. Per the germline V gene, CDR1 is SGHRS and CDR2 is YFSETQ. J was trimmed by 6 bases and V by 2 bases; bases with no gene match: 9. The CDR3 sequence: CASSFLSGQGASEQYF. CDR3 coding DNA: TGCGCCAGCAGCTTCTTATCGGGACAGGGGGCTTCCGAGCAGTACTTC.

The chain couples TRBV12-3 or TRBV12-4 to TRBJ1-2; D perhaps matches TRBD1 (6 bases). The CDR3 totals 11 residues. V was trimmed by 6 bases and J by 5 bases, leaving 7 bases between them. The CDR3 bases are TGTGCCAGCAGCACAGGGTATGGCTACACCTTC. As protein: CASSTGYGYTF.

V usage is TRBV11-3 and J usage is TRBJ2-7; 7 bases line up with TRBD1. The V segment lost 5 bases and the J segment 5 bases; nucleotides outside the gene matches: 12. The CDR3 loop spans 15 amino acids. Germline CDR1 SGHNT, CDR2 YENEEA. This chain's CDR3 is CASSRVSGGINEQYF. The CDR3 DNA reads as TGTGCCAGCAGCCGCGTCTCAGGGGGAATAAACGAGCAGTACTTC.

The chain employs TRBV2 and TRBJ2-5; TRBD2 matches at 7 bases. The CDR3 loop spans 14 amino acids. The germline V gene has CDR1 SNHLY and CDR2 FYNNEI. Losses at the gene ends were 6 bases for V and 4 bases for J; bases not matched to a gene: 8. The DNA of the CDR3 is TGTGCCAGCAGGGGGGAGCGGGGACGAGAGACCCAGTACTTC. Translating gives CASRGERGRETQYF.

V is TRBV3-1 (or the pseudogene TRBV3-2) and J is TRBJ1-4; no reliable D call. Germline CDR1 reads LGHDT; CDR2 reads YNNKEL (reference sequence). With 1 base removed from V and 7 bases from J, the gap between germline ends came to 16 bases. There are 16 residues in the CDR3. The CDR3 nucleotides are TGTGCCAGCAGCCAAGCTCGAGACACGGCTGGTGAAAAACTGTTTTTT. Protein: CASSQARDTAGEKLFF.

The CDR3 DNA reads as TGTGCCAGTACAGACAGCCTAACCTACAATGAGCAGTTCTTC. The encoded protein is CASTDSLTYNEQFF. The chain combines TRBV19 with TRBJ2-1, with D possibly matching TRBD1 (5 bases). The V end was cut by 7 bases, the J end by 2 bases, with 12 bases between. Germline V gene data show CDR1 as LNHDA and CDR2 as SQIVND (reference sequence). This CDR3 has 14 amino acids.

The chain employs TRBV27 and TRBJ1-2, with TRBD1 matching over 11 bases. The CDR3 consists of 15 residues. Germline CDR1 reads MNHEY; CDR2 reads SMNVEV (reference sequence). The V segment lost 5 bases and the J segment 1 base; nucleotides outside the gene matches: 3. The CDR3, as DNA: TGTGCCAGCAGTGGGACAGGGGGTCATAACTATGGCTACACCTTC. As protein: CASSGTGGHNYGYTF.